The present entry profiles one T cell receptor beta chain with its context. Its antigen is undetermined. The data derive from a study of cytomegalovirus exposure and HLA in healthy donors. Study in general: HLA-typed donors were the source of 86 million or so unique TCRs held in an early data release. General study findings and limits: A prior analysis recorded that most TCR beta V segments were productive about 87% or about 30% of the time. A missense variant in DCLRE1C was later tied to TCR beta V- and J-gene trimming. TCR sequences were mostly rare, though some public TCRs occurred in many donors.

Germline assignment: CDR1 MGHRA and CDR2 YSYEKL. V was clipped by 0 bases and J by 3 bases; unmatched bases: 7. This CDR3 contains 17 residues. Use of 60 Vbeta and 13 Jbeta primers characterized the PCR. Clones were sequenced by immunoSEQ multiplex PCR, and TCRdb holds only the in-frame ones, with some missing. The sample gives about 160,000 clones, about 80% of which show up once; about 1.6% is in the top ten. Sequenced material: PBMCs. This clonotype was obtained from a girl aged 10 to 17 in good health and CMV-seropositive. V usage is TRBV4-1 and J usage is TRBJ2-3; 9 bases are a match to TRBD1. The CDR3 nucleotides are TGCGCCAGCAGCCAAGATACCGAGACAGGGGGTACAGATACGCAGTATTTT. Its translation: CASSQDTETGGTDTQYF.